This T cell receptor (beta chain) was profiled in a study of shared clonotypes between healthy human individuals. Per the germline V gene, CDR1 is KGHSH and CDR2 is LQKENI. This CDR3 has 18 residues. V was shortened by 4 bases and J by 1 base, with 20 bases between the two germline ends. Sequencing used immunoSEQ multiplex PCR; TCRdb keeps in-frame clones, though not all of them. The sample has approximately 2,300,000 clones, just under 95% seen once. The chain is built from TRBV18 and TRBJ1-5, with a weak D call TRBD1 (6 bases). The sequencing sample was made of naive CD4+ T cells from PBMCs. Indicated subset: CD45RA+ positively selected. This TCR derives from a man between 18 and 35 years old in good health. Some clones in this sample may be carry-over from other donors' samples. The CDR3 DNA sequence: TGTGCCAGCTCACGACGAGCCCACCGAGGGGGGAGCAATCAGCCCCAGCATTTT. As protein: CASSRRAHRGGSNQPQHF.